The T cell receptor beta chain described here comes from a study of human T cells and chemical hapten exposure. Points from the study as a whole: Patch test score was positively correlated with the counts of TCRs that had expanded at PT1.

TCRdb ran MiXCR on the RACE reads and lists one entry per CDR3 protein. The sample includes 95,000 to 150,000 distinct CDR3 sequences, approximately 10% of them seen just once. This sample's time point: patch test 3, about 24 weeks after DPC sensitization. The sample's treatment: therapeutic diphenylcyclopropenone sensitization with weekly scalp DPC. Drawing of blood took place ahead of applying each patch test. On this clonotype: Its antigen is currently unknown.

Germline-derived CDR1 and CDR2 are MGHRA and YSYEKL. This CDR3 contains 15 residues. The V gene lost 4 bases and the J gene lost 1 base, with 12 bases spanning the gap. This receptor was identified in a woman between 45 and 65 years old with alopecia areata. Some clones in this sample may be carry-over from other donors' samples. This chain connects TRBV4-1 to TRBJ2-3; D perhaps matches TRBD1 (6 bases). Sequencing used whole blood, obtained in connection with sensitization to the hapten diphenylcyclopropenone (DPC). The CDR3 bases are TGCGCCAGCAGCCTTCAGGGGATCGGCACAGATACGCAGTATTTT. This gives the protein CASSLQGIGTDTQYF.